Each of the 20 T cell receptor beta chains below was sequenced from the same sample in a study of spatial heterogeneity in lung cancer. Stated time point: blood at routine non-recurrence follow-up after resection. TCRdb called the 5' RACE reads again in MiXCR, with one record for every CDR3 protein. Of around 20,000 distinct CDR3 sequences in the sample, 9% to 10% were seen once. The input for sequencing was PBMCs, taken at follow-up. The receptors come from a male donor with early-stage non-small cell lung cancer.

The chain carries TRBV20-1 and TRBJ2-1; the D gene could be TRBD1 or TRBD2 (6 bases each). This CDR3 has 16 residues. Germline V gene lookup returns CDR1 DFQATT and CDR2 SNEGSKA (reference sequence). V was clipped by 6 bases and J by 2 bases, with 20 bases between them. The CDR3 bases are TGCAGTGCGAACCAACTGGTGGGGGGCCCCTACAATGAGCAGTTCTTC. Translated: CSANQLVGGPYNEQFF.

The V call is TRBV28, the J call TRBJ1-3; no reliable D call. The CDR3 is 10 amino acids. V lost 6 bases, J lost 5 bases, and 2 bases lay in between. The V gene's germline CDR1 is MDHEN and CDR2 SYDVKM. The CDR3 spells CASSRNTIYF. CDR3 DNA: TGTGCCAGCAGCCGAAACACCATATATTTT.

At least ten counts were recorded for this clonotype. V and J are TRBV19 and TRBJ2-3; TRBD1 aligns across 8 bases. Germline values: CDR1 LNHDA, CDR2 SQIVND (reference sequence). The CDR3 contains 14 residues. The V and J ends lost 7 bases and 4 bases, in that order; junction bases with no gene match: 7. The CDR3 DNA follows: TGTGCCAGTATCGGGCAGGGGGCCTCAGATACGCAGTATTTT. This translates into CASIGQGASDTQYF.

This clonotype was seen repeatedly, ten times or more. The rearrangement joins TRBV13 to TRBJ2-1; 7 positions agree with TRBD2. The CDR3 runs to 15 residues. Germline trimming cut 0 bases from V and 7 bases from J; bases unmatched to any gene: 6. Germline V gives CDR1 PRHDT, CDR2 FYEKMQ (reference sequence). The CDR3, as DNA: TGTGCCAGCAGCTTAGGACTAGCGCCCACTAATGAGCAGTTCTTC. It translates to CASSLGLAPTNEQFF. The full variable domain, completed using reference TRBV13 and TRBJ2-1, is AAGVIQSPRHLIKEKRETATLKCYPIPRHDTVYWYQQGPGQDPQFLISFYEKMQSDKGSIPDRFSAQQFSDYHSELNMSSLELGDSALYFCASSLGLAPTNEQFFGPGTRLTVL.

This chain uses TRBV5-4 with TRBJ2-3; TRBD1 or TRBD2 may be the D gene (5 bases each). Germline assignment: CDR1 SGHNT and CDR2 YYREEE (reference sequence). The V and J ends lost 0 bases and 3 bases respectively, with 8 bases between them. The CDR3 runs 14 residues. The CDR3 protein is CASSLGGPTDTQYF. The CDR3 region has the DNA TGTGCCAGCAGCTTGGGGGGACCAACAGATACGCAGTATTTT.

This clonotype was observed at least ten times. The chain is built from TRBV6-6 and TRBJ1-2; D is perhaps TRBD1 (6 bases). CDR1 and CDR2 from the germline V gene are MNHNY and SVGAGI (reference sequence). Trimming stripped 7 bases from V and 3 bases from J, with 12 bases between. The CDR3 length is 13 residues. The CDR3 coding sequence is TGTGCCAGCAAAGGGGGTATAGACTATGGCTACACCTTC. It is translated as CASKGGIDYGYTF.

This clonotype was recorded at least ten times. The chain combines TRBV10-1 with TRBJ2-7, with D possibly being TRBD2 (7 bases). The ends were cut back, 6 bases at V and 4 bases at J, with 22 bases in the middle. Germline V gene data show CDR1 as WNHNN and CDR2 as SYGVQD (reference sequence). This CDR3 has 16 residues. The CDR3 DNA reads TGCGCCAGCAGCTCCTCGGGCGGGGGCCCTCCATACGAGCAGTACTTC. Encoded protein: CASSSSGGGPPYEQYF.

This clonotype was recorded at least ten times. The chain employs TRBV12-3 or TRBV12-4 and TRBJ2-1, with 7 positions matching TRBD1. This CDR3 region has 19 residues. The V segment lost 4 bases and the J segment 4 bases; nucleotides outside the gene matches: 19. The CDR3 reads CASSSLRPVGQALYNEQFF. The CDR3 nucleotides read TGTGCCAGCAGTTCCTTAAGACCCGTCGGACAGGCCCTTTACAATGAGCAGTTCTTC.

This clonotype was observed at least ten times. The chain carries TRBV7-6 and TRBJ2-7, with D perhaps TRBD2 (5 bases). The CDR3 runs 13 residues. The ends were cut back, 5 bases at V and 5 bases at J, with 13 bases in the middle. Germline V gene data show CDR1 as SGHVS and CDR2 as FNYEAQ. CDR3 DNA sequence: TGTGCCAGCAGCCCCCTCAGCGGTGACGAGCAGTACTTC. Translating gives CASSPLSGDEQYF. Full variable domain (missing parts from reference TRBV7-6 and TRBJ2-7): GAGVSQSPRYKVTKRGQDVALRCDPISGHVSLYWYRQALGQGPEFLTYFNYEAQQDKSGLPNDRFSAERPEGSISTLTIQRTEQRDSAMYRCASSPLSGDEQYFGPGTRLTVT.

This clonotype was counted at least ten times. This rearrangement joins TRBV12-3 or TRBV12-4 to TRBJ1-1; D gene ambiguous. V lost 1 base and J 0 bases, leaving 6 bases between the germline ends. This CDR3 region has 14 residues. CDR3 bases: TGTGCCAGCAGTTTAGGGTTCGTGAACACTGAAGCTTTCTTT. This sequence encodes CASSLGFVNTEAFF.

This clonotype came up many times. DNA of the CDR3: TGTGCCAGCAGTGCAGGGGTGCATCAGCCCCAGCATTTT. It encodes CASSAGVHQPQHF. The gene calls are TRBV6-1 and TRBJ1-5; TRBD1 is a possible D gene (6 bases). The CDR3 runs 13 residues. The V and J ends lost 4 bases and 5 bases respectively, with 9 bases between them. In germline, CDR1 is MNHNS, CDR2 SASEGT.

CDR3 DNA sequence: TGTGCCAGCAGTGGATACAGCACTGAAGCTTTCTTT. Its translation is CASSGYSTEAFF. The chain has TRBV2 and TRBJ1-1; no clear D. Per germline, CDR1 SNHLY and CDR2 FYNNEI. Trimming removed 4 bases from V and 4 bases from J, with 7 bases in between. The CDR3 contains 12 residues.

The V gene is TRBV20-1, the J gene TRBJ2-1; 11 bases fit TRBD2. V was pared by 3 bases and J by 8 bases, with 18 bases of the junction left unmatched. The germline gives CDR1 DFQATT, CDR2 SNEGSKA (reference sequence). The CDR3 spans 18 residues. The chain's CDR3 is CSASPNPWLAGGGDEQFF. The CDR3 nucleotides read TGCAGTGCTAGCCCCAACCCCTGGCTAGCGGGGGGAGGGGATGAGCAGTTCTTC.

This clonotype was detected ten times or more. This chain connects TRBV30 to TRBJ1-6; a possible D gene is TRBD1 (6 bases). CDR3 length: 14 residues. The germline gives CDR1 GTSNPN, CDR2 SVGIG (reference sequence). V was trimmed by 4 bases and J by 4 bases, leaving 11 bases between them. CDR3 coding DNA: TGTGCCTGGACGACAGGAAGATATAATTCACCCCTCCACTTT. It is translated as CAWTTGRYNSPLHF.

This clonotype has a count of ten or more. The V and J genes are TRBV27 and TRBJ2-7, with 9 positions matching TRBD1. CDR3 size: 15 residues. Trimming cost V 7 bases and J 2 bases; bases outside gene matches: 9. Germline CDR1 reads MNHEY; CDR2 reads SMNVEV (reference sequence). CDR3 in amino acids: CASTLTTGGTYEQYF. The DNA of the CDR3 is TGTGCCAGCACCCTTACGACAGGGGGTACCTACGAGCAGTACTTC.

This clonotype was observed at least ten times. CDR3 nucleotides: TGTGCCACCAGTGATTTCCTAGATGGCTACACCTTC. Its protein product is CATSDFLDGYTF. This chain links TRBV24-1 with TRBJ1-2; no firm D call. V lost 1 base and J 6 bases, leaving 5 bases between the germline ends. CDR1 and CDR2 from the germline V gene are KGHDR and SFDVKD. CDR3 size: 12 residues.

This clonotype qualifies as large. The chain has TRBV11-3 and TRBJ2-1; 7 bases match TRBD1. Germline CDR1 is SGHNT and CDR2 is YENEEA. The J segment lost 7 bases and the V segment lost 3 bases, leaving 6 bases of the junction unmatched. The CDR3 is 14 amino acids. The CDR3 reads CASSLGDRVNEQFF. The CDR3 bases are TGTGCCAGCAGCTTGGGAGACAGGGTAAATGAGCAGTTCTTC.

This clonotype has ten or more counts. As DNA, the CDR3 is TGTGCCAGCAGCAATTGGTACAGCCCGGGAGCCTACGAGCAGTACTTC. Translated, it gives CASSNWYSPGAYEQYF. The chain recombines TRBV21-1 with TRBJ2-7; no check of the table's D call, TRBD1, against the DNA was made. TRBV21-1 is recorded as a pseudogene. The CDR3 runs 16 residues.

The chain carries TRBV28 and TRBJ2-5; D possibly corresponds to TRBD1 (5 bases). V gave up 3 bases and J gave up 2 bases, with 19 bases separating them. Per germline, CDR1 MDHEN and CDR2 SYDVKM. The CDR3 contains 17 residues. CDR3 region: CASSFVVGAKIQETQYF. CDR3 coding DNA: TGTGCCAGCAGTTTCGTCGTTGGGGCCAAGATTCAAGAGACCCAGTACTTC. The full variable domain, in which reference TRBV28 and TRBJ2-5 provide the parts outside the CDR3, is DVKVTQSSRYLVKRTGEKVFLECVQDMDHENMFWYRQDPGLGLRLIYFSYDVKMKEKGDIPEGYSVSREKKERFSLILESASTNQTSMYLCASSFVVGAKIQETQYFGPGTRLLVL.

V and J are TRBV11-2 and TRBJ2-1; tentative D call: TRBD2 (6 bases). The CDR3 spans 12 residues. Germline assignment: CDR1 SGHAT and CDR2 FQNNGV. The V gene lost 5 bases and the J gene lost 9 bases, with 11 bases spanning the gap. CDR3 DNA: TGTGCCAGCAGCCCTAGCGAAATTGAGCAGTTCTTC. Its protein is CASSPSEIEQFF.